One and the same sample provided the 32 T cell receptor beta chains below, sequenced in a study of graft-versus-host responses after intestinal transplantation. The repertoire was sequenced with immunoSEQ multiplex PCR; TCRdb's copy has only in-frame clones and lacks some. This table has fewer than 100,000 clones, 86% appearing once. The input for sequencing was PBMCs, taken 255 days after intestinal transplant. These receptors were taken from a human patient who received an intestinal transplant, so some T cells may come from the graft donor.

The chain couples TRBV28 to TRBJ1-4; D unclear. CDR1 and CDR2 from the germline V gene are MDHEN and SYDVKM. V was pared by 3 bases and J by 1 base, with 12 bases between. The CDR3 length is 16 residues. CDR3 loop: CASSFRTARTNEKLFF. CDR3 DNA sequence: TGTGCCAGCAGTTTCCGGACCGCCCGAACTAATGAAAAACTGTTTTTT.

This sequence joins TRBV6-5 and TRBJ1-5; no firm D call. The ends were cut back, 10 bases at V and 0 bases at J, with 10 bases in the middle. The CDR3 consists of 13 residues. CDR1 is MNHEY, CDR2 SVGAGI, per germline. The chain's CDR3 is CATSKGSNQPQHF. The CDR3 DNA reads TGTGCCACCAGCAAGGGTAGCAATCAGCCCCAGCATTTT.

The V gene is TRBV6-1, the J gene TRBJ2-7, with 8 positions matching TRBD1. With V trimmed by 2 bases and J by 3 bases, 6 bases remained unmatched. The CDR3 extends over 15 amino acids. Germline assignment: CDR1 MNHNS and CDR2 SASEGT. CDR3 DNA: TGTGCCAGCAGTGAAAGGACAGGGACAAGCTACGAGCAGTACTTC. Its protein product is CASSERTGTSYEQYF.

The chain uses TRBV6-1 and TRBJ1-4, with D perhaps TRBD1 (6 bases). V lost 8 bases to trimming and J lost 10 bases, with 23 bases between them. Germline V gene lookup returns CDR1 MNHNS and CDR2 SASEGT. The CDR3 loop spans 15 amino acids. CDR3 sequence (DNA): TGTGCCAGCCTCCCCAGGGGCGATTATCGGAGAAAACTGTTTTTT. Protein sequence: CASLPRGDYRRKLFF.

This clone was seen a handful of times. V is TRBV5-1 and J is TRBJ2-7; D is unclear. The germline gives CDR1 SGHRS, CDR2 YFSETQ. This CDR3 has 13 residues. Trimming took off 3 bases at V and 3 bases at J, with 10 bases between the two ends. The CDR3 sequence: CASSSIRGYEQYF. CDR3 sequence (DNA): TGCGCCAGCAGCTCGATAAGAGGCTACGAGCAGTACTTC.

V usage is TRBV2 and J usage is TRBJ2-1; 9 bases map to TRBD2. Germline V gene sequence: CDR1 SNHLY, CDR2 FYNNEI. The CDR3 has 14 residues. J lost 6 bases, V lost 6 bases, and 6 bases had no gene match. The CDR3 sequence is CASRPGLAVNEQFF. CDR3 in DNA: TGTGCCAGCAGGCCGGGACTAGCAGTCAATGAGCAGTTCTTC.

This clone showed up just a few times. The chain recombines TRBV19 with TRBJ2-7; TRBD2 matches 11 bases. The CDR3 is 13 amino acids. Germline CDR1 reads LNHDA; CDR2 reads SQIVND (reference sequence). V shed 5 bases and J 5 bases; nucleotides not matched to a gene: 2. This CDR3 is CASSPGLADEQYF. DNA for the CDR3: TGTGCCAGTAGTCCGGGACTAGCGGACGAGCAGTACTTC.

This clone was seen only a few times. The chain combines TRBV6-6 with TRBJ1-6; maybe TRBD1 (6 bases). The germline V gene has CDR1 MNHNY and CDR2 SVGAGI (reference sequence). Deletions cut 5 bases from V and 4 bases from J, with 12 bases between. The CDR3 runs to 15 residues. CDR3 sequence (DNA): TGTGCCAGCAGTCTCACGGGGGCGTATAATTCACCCCTCCACTTT. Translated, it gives CASSLTGAYNSPLHF.

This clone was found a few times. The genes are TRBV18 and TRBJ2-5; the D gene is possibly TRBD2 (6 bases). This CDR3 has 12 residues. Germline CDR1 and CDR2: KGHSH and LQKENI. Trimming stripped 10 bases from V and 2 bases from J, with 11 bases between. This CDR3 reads CATTEGQETQYF. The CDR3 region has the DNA TGTGCCACCACGGAGGGACAAGAGACCCAGTACTTC.

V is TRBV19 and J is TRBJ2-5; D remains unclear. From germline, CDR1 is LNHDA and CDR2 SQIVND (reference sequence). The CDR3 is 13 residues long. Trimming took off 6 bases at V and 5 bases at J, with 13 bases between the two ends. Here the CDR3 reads CASSAAGRETQYF. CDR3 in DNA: TGTGCCAGTAGCGCGGCAGGACGGGAGACCCAGTACTTC.

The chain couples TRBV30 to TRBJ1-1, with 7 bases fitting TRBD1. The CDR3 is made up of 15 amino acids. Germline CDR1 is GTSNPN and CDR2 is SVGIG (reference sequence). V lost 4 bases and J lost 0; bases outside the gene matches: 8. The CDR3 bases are TGTGCCTGGACCGCCCGGGACAGCTTGAACACTGAAGCTTTCTTT. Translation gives CAWTARDSLNTEAFF.

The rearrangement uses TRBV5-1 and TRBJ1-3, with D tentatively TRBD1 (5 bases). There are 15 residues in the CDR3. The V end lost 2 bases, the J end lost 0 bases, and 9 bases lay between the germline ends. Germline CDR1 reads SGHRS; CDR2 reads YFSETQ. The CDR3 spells CASSLDSRSGNTIYF. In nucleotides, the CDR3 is TGCGCCAGCAGCTTAGACAGCCGCTCTGGAAACACCATATATTTT.

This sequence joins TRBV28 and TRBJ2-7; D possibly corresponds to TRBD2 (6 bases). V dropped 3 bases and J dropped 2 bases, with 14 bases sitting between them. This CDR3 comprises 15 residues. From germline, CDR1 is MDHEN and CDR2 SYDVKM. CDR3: CASSFFGDWAYEQYF. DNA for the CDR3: TGTGCCAGCAGTTTTTTCGGGGACTGGGCCTACGAGCAGTACTTC.

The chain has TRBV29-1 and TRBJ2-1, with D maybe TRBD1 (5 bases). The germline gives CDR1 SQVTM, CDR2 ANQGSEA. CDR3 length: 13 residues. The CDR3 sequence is CRVRAIGYNEQFF. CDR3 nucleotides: TGCAGAGTCAGGGCTATCGGCTACAATGAGCAGTTCTTC.

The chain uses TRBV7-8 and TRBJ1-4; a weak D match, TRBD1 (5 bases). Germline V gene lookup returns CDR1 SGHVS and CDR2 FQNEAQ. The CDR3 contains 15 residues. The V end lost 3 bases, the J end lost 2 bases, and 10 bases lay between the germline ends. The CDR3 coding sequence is TGTGCCAGCAGCTTGGGGGAGGGGACTAATGAAAAACTGTTTTTT. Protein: CASSLGEGTNEKLFF. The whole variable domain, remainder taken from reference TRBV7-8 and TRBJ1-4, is GAGVSQSPRYKVAKRGQDVALRCDPISGHVSLFWYQQALGQGPEFLTYFQNEAQLDKSGLPSDRFFAERPEGSVSTLKIQRTQQEDSAVYLCASSLGEGTNEKLFFGSGTQLSVL.

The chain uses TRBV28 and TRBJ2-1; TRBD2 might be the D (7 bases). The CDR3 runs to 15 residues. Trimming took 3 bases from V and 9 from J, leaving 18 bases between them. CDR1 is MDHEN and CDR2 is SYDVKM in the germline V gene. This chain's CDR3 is CASSLGGLEVLEQFF. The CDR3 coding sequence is TGTGCCAGCAGTTTGGGGGGGCTAGAGGTACTTGAGCAGTTCTTC.

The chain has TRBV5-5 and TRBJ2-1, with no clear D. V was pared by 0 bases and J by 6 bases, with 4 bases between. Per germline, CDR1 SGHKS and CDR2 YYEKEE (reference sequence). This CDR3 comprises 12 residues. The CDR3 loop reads CASSLGVNEQFF. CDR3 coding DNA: TGTGCCAGCAGCTTGGGGGTCAATGAGCAGTTCTTC.

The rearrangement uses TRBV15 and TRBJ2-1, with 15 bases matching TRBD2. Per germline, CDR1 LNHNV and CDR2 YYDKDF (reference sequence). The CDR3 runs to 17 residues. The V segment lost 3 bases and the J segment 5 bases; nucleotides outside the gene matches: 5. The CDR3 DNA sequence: TGTGCCACCAGCAGTGGGACTAGCGGGAGGTCACACAATGAGCAGTTCTTC. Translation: CATSSGTSGRSHNEQFF.

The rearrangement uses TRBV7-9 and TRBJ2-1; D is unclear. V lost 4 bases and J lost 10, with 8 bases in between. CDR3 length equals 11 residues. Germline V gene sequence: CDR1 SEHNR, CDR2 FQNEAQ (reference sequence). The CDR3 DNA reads TGTGCCAGCAGCTCGAGACAAGAGCAGTTCTTC. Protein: CASSSRQEQFF.

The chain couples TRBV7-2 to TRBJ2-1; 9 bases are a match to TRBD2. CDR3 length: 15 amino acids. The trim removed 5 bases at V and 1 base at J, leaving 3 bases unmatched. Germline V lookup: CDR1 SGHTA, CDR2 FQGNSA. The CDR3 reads CASSQSGGSYNEQFF. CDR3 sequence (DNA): TGTGCCAGCAGCCAAAGCGGGGGGTCCTACAATGAGCAGTTCTTC.

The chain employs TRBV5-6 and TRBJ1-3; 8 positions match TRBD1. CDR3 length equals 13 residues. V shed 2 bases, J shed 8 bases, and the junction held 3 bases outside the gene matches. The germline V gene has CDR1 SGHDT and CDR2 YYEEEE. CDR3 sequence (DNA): TGTGCCAGCAGCTTACAGGGGGTAGACACCATATATTTT. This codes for CASSLQGVDTIYF.

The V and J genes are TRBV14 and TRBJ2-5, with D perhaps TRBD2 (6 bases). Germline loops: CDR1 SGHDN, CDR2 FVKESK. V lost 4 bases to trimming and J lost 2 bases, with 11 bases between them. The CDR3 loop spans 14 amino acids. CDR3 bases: TGTGCCAGCAGCCTACTAGCAGGACAAGAGACCCAGTACTTC. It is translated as CASSLLAGQETQYF. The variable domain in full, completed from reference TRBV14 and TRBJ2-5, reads EAGVTQFPSHSVIEKGQTVTLRCDPISGHDNLYWYRRVMGKEIKFLLHFVKESKQDESGMPNNRFLAERTGGTYSTLKVQPAELEDSGVYFCASSLLAGQETQYFGPGTRLLVL.

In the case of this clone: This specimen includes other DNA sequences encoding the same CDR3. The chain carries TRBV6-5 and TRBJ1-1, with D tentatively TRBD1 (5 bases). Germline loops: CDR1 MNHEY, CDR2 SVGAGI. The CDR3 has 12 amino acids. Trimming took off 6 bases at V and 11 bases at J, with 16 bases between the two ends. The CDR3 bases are TGTGCCAGCAGCCAAAGGGACCAACTGGCTTTCTTT. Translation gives CASSQRDQLAFF.

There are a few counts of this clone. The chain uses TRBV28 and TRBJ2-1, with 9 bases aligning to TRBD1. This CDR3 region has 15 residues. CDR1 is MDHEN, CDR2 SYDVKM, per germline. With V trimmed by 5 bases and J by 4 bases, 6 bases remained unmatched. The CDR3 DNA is TGTGCCAGCAGTCAAATACAGGGGGCGTACAATGAGCAGTTCTTC. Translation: CASSQIQGAYNEQFF.

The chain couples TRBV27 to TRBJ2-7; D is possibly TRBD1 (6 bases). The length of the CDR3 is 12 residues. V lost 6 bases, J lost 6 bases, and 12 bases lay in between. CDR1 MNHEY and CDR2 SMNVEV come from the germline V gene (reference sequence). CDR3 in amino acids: CASSTTGSEQYF. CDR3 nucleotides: TGTGCCAGCAGCACTACAGGGTCCGAGCAGTACTTC.

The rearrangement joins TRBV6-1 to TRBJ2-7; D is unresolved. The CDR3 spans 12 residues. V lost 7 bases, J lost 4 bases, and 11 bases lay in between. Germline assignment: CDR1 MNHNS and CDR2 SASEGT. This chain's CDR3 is CASKKAGYEQYF. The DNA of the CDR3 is TGTGCCAGCAAAAAAGCCGGTTACGAGCAGTACTTC.

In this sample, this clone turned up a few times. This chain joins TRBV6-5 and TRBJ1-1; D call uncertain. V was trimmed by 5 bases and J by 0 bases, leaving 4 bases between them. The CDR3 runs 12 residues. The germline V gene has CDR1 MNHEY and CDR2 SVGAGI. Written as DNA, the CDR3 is TGTGCCAGCAGTAGGGTGAACACTGAAGCTTTCTTT. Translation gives CASSRVNTEAFF.

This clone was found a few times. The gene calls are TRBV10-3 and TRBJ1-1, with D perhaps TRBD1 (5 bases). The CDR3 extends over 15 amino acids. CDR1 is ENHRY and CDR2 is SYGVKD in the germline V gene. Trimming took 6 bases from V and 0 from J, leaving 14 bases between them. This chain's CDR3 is CAISSGTVMNTEAFF. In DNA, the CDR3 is TGTGCCATCAGCTCCGGGACGGTAATGAACACTGAAGCTTTCTTT.

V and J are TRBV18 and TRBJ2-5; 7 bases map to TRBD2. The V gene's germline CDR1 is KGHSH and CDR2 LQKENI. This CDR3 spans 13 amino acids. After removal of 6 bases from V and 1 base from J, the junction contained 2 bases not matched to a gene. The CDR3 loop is CASSGTIQETQYF. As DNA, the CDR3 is TGTGCCAGCTCCGGGACTATCCAAGAGACCCAGTACTTC.

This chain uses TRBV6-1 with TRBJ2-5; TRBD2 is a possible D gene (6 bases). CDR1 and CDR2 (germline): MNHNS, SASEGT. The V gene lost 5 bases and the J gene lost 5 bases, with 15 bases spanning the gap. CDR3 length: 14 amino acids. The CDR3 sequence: CASSTGRGGETQYF. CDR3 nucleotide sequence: TGTGCCAGCAGTACGGGAAGGGGAGGCGAGACCCAGTACTTC.

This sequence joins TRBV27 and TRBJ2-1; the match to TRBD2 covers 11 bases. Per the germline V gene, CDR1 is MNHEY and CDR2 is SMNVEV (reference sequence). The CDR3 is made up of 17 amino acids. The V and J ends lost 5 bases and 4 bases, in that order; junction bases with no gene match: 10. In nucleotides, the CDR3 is TGTGCCAGCAGTCCTTTCCCACTAGCGGGGGAATACAATGAGCAGTTCTTC. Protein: CASSPFPLAGEYNEQFF.

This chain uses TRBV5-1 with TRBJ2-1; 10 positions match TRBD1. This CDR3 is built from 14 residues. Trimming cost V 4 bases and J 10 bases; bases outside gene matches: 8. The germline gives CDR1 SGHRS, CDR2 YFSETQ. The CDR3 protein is CASSGGQGLGEQFF. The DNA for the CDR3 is TGCGCCAGCAGCGGGGGACAGGGGCTAGGGGAGCAGTTCTTC.